The 19 T cell receptor beta chains presented below share a single source sample, sequenced in a study of T cell responses to AZD1222 COVID-19 vaccine. The table came from immunoSEQ multiplex PCR; TCRdb's copy has only in-frame clones and leaves some out. Of around 130,000 clones listed, about 85% are singletons. Sequencing used peripheral blood, obtained on day 0 of AZD1222 vaccination. The receptors come from an adult in good health.

This rearrangement joins TRBV19 to TRBJ1-2; D possibly corresponds to TRBD1 (5 bases). The V gene lost 6 bases and the J gene lost 8 bases, with 22 bases spanning the gap. Germline V gene sequence: CDR1 LNHDA, CDR2 SQIVND (reference sequence). The CDR3 length is 15 residues. CDR3 region: CASRVGVYGGVGYTF. The CDR3 nucleotides are TGTGCCAGTAGAGTAGGGGTGTATGGCGGAGTAGGCTACACCTTC. Complete variable domain (other parts from reference TRBV19 and TRBJ1-2): DGGITQSPKYLFRKEGQNVTLSCEQNLNHDAMYWYRQDPGQGLRLIYYSQIVNDFQKGDIAEGYSVSREKKESFPLTVTSAQKNPTAFYLCASRVGVYGGVGYTFGSGTRLTVV.

The J gene is TRBJ1-1, the V gene TRBV3-1 (or the pseudogene TRBV3-2), with D tentatively TRBD1 (6 bases). Trimming shortened V by 1 base and J by 1 base, and 7 bases separated the two germline ends. This CDR3 comprises 14 residues. CDR1 LGHDT and CDR2 YNNKEL come from the germline V gene (reference sequence). The CDR3 is CASSQVQGNTEAFF. The CDR3 coding sequence is TGTGCCAGCAGCCAAGTACAGGGGAACACTGAAGCTTTCTTT.

This rearrangement joins TRBV28 to TRBJ2-7; 7 bases map to TRBD1. V was pared by 5 bases and J by 4 bases, with 8 bases of the junction left unmatched. Germline lookup yields CDR1 MDHEN and CDR2 SYDVKM. The CDR3 totals 14 residues. The CDR3 sequence is CASSTATGLYEQYF. The CDR3 DNA follows: TGTGCCAGCAGTACCGCGACAGGGTTGTACGAGCAGTACTTC.

V and J are TRBV23-1 and TRBJ1-5; D is unresolved. TRBV23-1 is known as an ORF, though its function is uncertain. The length of the CDR3 is 17 residues. V gave up 0 bases and J gave up 12 bases, with 24 bases separating them. CDR3 nucleotide sequence: TGCGCCAGCAGTCAATCACGGTTAGGGAGAGGGTCGGGCCTCCAGCATTTT. This sequence encodes CASSQSRLGRGSGLQHF.

CDR3 coding DNA: TGCGCCAGCAGCCATATTGGACAGGGCCTCTCTGGAAACACCATATATTTT. It encodes CASSHIGQGLSGNTIYF. V gene TRBV4-1 combines with J gene TRBJ1-3; 8 nucleotides align to TRBD1. Trimming removed 3 bases from V and 0 bases from J; junction bases left unmatched: 7. This CDR3 comprises 17 residues. Germline CDR1 reads MGHRA; CDR2 reads YSYEKL.

The CDR3 protein is CASSQRGARYNEQFF. DNA of the CDR3: TGTGCCAGCAGCCAGCGGGGGGCCCGATACAATGAGCAGTTCTTC. V usage is TRBV27 and J usage is TRBJ2-1; 9 bases agree with TRBD2. CDR3 length: 15 amino acids. Germline CDR1 is MNHEY and CDR2 is SMNVEV (reference sequence). The ends lost 6 bases at V and 4 bases at J; junction bases unmatched: 7.

The chain links TRBV6-5 to TRBJ2-2; D is perhaps TRBD1 (6 bases). The CDR3 loop spans 15 amino acids. V was trimmed by 7 bases and J by 4 bases, leaving 16 bases between them. CDR1 is MNHEY, CDR2 SVGAGI, per germline. The chain's CDR3 is CASTLRGESTGELFF. Written as DNA, the CDR3 is TGTGCCAGCACACTCAGGGGAGAAAGCACCGGGGAGCTGTTTTTT.

The chain carries TRBV10-3 and TRBJ2-5, with a tentative D call TRBD1 (6 bases). The CDR3 length is 15 residues. CDR1 is ENHRY and CDR2 is SYGVKD in the germline V gene. V was clipped by 2 bases and J by 9 bases, with 19 bases between them. CDR3 loop: CAISEGRGRRLAQYF. DNA for the CDR3: TGTGCCATCAGTGAGGGCAGGGGACGAAGGCTGGCCCAGTACTTC.

The chain carries TRBV3-1 (or the pseudogene TRBV3-2) and TRBJ2-5, with D possibly being TRBD1 (6 bases). The germline V gene has CDR1 LGHDT and CDR2 YNNKEL (reference sequence). Trimming pared 0 bases from V and 5 bases from J, leaving 16 bases between. The CDR3 extends over 16 amino acids. The CDR3 sequence: CASSQEGSGGRETQYF. For the CDR3, the DNA is TGTGCCAGCAGCCAAGAAGGAAGTGGGGGCCGGGAGACCCAGTACTTC.

The gene calls are TRBV19 and TRBJ1-5; possibly TRBD1 for D (5 bases). The V gene's germline CDR1 is LNHDA and CDR2 SQIVND (reference sequence). The CDR3 extends over 16 amino acids. Trimming pared 5 bases from V and 2 bases from J, leaving 16 bases between. CDR3 protein: CASSLNSGFGNQPQHF. CDR3 sequence (DNA): TGTGCCAGTAGTCTTAATTCAGGGTTCGGCAATCAGCCCCAGCATTTT.

The chain employs TRBV12-1 and TRBJ1-2; the D segment call TRBD1 is taken from the table without a DNA check. TRBV12-1 is given as a pseudogene. The CDR3 is 16 residues long. CDR3 sequence: CASSFAKKQVLEGYTF. CDR3 in DNA: TGTGCCAGCAGCTTTGCCAAAAAACAGGTGCTGGAGGGCTACACCTTC.

The V and J genes are TRBV18 and TRBJ2-3; no clear D. Germline V lookup: CDR1 KGHSH, CDR2 LQKENI. Deletions cut 1 base from V and 0 bases from J, with 5 bases between. The CDR3 consists of 14 residues. CDR3 in DNA: TGTGCCAGCTCACCACAAGTAAGCACAGATACGCAGTATTTT. It encodes CASSPQVSTDTQYF.

In the case of this clone: Its ends do not fully match the called genes, so a read error is possible. The chain employs TRBV6-1 and TRBJ1-4, with TRBD1 matching over 7 bases. CDR1 and CDR2 (germline): MNHNS, SASEGT. The length of the CDR3 is 16 residues. In DNA, the CDR3 is TGTGCCAGCAGTAAAGCACCCGGGACAGCCACAGAAAAACTGTTTTTT. Protein: CASSKAPGTATEKLFF.

The rearrangement uses TRBV24-1 and TRBJ2-1, with no clear D. V shed 0 bases and J shed 5 bases, with 10 bases lying between them. This CDR3 contains 15 residues. Germline V lookup: CDR1 KGHDR, CDR2 SFDVKD. CDR3 sequence (DNA): TGTGCCACCAGTGATTTGCCAGGAACAAACAATGAGCAGTTCTTC. It translates to CATSDLPGTNNEQFF.

The chain uses TRBV3-1 (or the pseudogene TRBV3-2) and TRBJ1-4, with 7 bases aligning to TRBD1. The length of the CDR3 is 16 residues. Germline-derived CDR1 and CDR2 are LGHDT and YNNKEL (reference sequence). V lost 3 bases and J lost 7; bases outside the gene matches: 11. CDR3 amino acids: CASSHDQTGLREKLFF. In nucleotides, the CDR3 is TGTGCCAGCAGCCACGACCAGACAGGGCTGCGTGAAAAACTGTTTTTT.

J is TRBJ2-1 and V is TRBV11-2; 8 positions match TRBD2. Germline V gene data show CDR1 as SGHAT and CDR2 as FQNNGV. The CDR3 is 18 amino acids. The V gene end was trimmed by 1 base and the J gene end by 3 bases; junction bases not matched to a gene: 11. The CDR3 loop reads CASSLVPLTSGYYNEQFF. The DNA for the CDR3 is TGTGCCAGCAGCTTAGTCCCCCTTACTAGCGGTTACTACAATGAGCAGTTCTTC.

J is TRBJ1-2 and V is TRBV7-2, with a possible D match to TRBD1 (5 bases). The CDR3 spans 15 residues. Germline CDR1 is SGHTA and CDR2 is FQGNSA. V was trimmed by 3 bases and J by 5 bases, leaving 16 bases between them. The CDR3 reads CASSLGFDRRYGYTF. In DNA, the CDR3 is TGTGCCAGCAGCTTGGGCTTCGACAGAAGATATGGCTACACCTTC.

CDR3 sequence (DNA): TGCGCCAGCAGCCAAGTAGGCAGGGAAGTCACAGATACGCAGTATTTT. Translating gives CASSQVGREVTDTQYF. V gene TRBV4-1 combines with J gene TRBJ2-3; weak D call: TRBD1 (5 bases). Trimming cost V 1 base and J 2 bases, with 13 bases left between them. The CDR3 sequence is 16 residues long. Per germline, CDR1 MGHRA and CDR2 YSYEKL.

The chain recombines TRBV9 with TRBJ1-2, with D unclear. The CDR3 contains 13 residues. V dropped 3 bases and J dropped 0 bases, with 6 bases sitting between them. The germline gives CDR1 SGDLS, CDR2 YYNGEE. The CDR3 protein is CASSEGANYGYTF. The CDR3 DNA reads as TGTGCCAGCAGCGAGGGAGCTAACTATGGCTACACCTTC.